The clone carrying this TCR beta chain appeared a few times. Its antigen is as yet unknown. The PCR contained 60 Vbeta and 13 Jbeta primers. Clones were sequenced by immunoSEQ multiplex PCR, and TCRdb holds only the in-frame ones, with some missing. The sample has some 120,000 clones, around 84% seen once. The data were taken from a study of cytomegalovirus exposure and HLA in healthy donors. V lost 7 bases, J lost 0 bases, and 8 bases stayed unmatched. CDR1 MNHEY and CDR2 SMNVEV come from the germline V gene (reference sequence). There are 16 residues in the CDR3. Study outcomes and limitations: Indistinguishable V segments, including TRBV6-2 and TRBV6-3, were excluded.

This chain connects TRBV27 to TRBJ2-2, with 7 nucleotides matching TRBD2. The sequenced material came from PBMCs. This clonotype was obtained from a woman aged 35 to 49 in good health and CMV-seronegative. This chain's CDR3 is CASTPSGATNTGELFF. The CDR3 region has the DNA TGTGCCAGCACGCCGAGCGGGGCCACGAACACCGGGGAGCTGTTTTTT.